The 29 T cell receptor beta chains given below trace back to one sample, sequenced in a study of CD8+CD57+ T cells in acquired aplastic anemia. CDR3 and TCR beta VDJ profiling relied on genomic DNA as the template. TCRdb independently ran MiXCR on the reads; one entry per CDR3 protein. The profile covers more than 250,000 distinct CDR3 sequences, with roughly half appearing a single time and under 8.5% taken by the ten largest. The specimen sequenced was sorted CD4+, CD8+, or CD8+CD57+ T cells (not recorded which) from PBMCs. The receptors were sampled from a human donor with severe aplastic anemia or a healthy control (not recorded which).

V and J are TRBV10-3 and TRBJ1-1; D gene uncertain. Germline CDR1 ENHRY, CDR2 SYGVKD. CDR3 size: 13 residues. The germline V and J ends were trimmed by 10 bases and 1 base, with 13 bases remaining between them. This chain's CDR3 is CATRGDGNTEAFF. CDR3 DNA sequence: TGTGCCACCAGAGGAGACGGGAACACTGAAGCTTTCTTT.

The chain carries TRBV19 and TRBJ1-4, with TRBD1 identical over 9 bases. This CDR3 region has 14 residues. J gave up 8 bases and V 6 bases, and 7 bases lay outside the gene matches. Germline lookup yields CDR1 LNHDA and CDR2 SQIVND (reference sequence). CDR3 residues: CASRRDRVGEKLFF. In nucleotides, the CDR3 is TGTGCCAGTAGACGGGACAGGGTGGGGGAAAAACTGTTTTTT.

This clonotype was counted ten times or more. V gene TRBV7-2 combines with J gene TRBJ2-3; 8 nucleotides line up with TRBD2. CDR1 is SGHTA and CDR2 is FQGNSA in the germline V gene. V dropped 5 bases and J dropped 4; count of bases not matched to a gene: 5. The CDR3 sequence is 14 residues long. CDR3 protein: CASSPGLGADTQYF. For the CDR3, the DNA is TGTGCCAGCAGCCCGGGACTAGGTGCAGATACGCAGTATTTT.

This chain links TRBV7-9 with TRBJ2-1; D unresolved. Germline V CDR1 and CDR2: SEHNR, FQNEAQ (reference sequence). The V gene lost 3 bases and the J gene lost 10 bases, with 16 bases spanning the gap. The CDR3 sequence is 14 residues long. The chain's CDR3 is CASSFPLVDGEQFF. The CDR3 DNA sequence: TGTGCCAGCAGCTTCCCCCTCGTCGACGGGGAGCAGTTCTTC.

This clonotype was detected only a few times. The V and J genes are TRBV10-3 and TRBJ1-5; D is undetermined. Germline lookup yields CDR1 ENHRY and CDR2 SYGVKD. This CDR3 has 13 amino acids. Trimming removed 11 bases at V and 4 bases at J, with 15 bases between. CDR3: CAGSDPGNQPQHF. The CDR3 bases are TGTGCCGGCAGTGACCCTGGGAATCAGCCCCAGCATTTT.

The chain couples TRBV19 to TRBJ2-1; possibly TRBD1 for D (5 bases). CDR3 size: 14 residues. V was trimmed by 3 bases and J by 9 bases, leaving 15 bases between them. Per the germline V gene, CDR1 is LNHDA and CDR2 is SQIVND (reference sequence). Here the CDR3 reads CASSMNPGYTEQFF. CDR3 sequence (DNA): TGTGCCAGTAGTATGAATCCAGGGTATACTGAGCAGTTCTTC.

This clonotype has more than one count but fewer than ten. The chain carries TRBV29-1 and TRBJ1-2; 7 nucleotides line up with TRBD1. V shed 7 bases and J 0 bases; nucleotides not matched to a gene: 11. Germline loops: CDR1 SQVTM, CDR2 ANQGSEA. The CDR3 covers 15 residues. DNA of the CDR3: TGCAGCGCCCCAGGAGGGGGCATTACTAACTATGGCTACACCTTC. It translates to CSAPGGGITNYGYTF.

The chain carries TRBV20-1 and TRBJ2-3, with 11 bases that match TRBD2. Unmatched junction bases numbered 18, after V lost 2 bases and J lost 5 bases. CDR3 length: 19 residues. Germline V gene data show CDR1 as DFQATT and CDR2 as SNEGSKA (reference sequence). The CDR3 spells CSARPPFSGGDRTRDTQYF. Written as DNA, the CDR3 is TGCAGTGCTAGACCCCCTTTTAGCGGGGGGGACAGGACGAGAGATACGCAGTATTTT.

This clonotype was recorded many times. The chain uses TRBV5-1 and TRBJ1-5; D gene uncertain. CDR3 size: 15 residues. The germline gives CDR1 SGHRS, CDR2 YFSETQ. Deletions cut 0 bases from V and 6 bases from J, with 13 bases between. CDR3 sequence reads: CASSLEGSAGQPQHF. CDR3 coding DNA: TGCGCCAGCAGCTTGGAAGGTTCAGCCGGTCAGCCCCAGCATTTT.

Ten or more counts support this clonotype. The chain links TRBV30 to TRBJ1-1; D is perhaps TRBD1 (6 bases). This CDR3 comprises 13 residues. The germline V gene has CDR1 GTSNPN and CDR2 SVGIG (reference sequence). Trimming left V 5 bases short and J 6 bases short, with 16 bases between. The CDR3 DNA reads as TGTGCCTGGGAATCGGGGGGCAGGTCTGAAGCTTTCTTT. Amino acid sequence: CAWESGGRSEAFF. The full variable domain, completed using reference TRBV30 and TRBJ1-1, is SQTIHQWPATLVQPVGSPLSLECTVEGTSNPNLYWYRQAAGRGLQLLFYSVGIGQISSEVPQNLSASRPQDRQFILSSKKLLLSDSGFYLCAWESGGRSEAFFGQGTRLTVV.

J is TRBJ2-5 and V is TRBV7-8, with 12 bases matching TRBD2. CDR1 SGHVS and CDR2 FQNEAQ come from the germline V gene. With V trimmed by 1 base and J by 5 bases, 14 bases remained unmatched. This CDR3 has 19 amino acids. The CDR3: CASSLGRRLAGEGRETQYF. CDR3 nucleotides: TGTGCCAGCAGCTTAGGTCGTCGACTAGCGGGGGAGGGAAGGGAGACCCAGTACTTC. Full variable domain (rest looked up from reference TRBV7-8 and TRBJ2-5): GAGVSQSPRYKVAKRGQDVALRCDPISGHVSLFWYQQALGQGPEFLTYFQNEAQLDKSGLPSDRFFAERPEGSVSTLKIQRTQQEDSAVYLCASSLGRRLAGEGRETQYFGPGTRLLVL.

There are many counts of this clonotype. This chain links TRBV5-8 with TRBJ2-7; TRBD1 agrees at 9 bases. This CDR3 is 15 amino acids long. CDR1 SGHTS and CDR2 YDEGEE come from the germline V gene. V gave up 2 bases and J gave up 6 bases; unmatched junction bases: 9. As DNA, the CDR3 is TGTGCCAGCAGCTTAATAGGGGACAGGGCCCCCGAGCAGTACTTC. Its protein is CASSLIGDRAPEQYF.

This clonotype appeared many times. The CDR3 nucleotides read TGTGCCAGCAGCCGGGGGACTAGCTCCGGGGAGCTGTTTTTT. This encodes CASSRGTSSGELFF. This sequence joins TRBV3-1 and TRBJ2-2; 9 bases are shared with TRBD2. The ends lost 4 bases at V and 6 bases at J; junction bases unmatched: 3. Germline assignment: CDR1 LGHDT and CDR2 YNNKEL (reference sequence). The CDR3 spans 14 residues. Filled out from reference TRBV3-1 and TRBJ2-2, the complete variable domain reads DTAVSQTPKYLVTQMGNDKSIKCEQNLGHDTMYWYKQDSKKFLKIMFSYNNKELIINETVPNRFSPKSPDKAHLNLHINSLELGDSAVYFCASSRGTSSGELFFGEGSRLTVL.

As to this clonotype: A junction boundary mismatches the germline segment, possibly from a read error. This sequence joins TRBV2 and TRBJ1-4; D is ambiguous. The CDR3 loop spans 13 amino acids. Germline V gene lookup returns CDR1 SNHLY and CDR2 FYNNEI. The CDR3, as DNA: TGTGCCAGCAGTGAAAGAAGCCTGGAAAAACTGCTTTTT. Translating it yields CASSERSLEKLLF.

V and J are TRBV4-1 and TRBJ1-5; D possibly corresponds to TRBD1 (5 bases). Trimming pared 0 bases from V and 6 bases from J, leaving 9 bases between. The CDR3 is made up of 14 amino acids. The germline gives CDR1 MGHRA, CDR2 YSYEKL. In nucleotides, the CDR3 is TGCGCCAGCAGCCAAGATGCAGGGAGTCAGCCCCAGCATTTT. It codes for CASSQDAGSQPQHF.

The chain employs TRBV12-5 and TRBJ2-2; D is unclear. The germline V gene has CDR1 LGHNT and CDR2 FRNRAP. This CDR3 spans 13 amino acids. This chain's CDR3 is CASSFIAAGELFF. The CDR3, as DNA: TGTGCCAGCAGTTTTATAGCAGCCGGGGAGCTGTTTTTT. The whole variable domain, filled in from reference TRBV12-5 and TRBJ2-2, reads DARVTQTPRHKVTEMGQEVTMRCQPILGHNTVFWYRQTMMQGLELLAYFRNRAPLDDSGMPKDRFSAEMPDATLATLKIQPSEPRDSAVYFCASSFIAAGELFFGEGSRLTVL.

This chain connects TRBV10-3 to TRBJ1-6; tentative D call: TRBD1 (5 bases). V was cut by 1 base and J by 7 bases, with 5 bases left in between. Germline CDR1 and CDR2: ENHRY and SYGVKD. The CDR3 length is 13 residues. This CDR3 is CAISEWGNSPLHF. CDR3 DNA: TGTGCCATCAGTGAGTGGGGGAATTCACCCCTCCACTTT.

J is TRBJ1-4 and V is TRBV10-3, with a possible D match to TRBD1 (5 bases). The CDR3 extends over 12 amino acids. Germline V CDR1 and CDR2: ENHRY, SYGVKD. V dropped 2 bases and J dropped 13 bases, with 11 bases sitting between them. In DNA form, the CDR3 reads TGTGCCATCAGTGAGCCAGCCGGGGGACTGTTTTTT. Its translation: CAISEPAGGLFF.

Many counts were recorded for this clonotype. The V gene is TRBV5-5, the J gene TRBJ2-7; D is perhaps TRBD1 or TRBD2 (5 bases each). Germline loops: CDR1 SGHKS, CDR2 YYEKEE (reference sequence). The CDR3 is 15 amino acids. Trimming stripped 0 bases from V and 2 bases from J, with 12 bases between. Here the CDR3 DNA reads TGTGCCAGCAGCTTGGGGGGGACGGAGACCTACGAGCAGTACTTC. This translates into CASSLGGTETYEQYF.

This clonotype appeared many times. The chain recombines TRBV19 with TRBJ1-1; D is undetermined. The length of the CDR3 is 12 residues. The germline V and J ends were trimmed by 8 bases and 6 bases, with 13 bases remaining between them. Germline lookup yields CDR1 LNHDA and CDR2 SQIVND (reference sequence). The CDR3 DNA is TGTGCCAGTGGCCACTTCGGCGCTGAAGCTTTCTTT. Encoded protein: CASGHFGAEAFF.

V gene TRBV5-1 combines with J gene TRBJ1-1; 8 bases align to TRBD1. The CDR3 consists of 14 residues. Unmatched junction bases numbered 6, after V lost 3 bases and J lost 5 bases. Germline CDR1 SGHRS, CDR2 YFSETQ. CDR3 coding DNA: TGCGCCAGCAGCTCAGGGGGCGGGAGGACTGAAGCTTTCTTT. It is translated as CASSSGGGRTEAFF. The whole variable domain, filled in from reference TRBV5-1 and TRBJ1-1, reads KAGVTQTPRYLIKTRGQQVTLSCSPISGHRSVSWYQQTPGQGLQFLFEYFSETQRNKGNFPGRFSGRQFSNSRSEMNVSTLELGDSALYLCASSSGGGRTEAFFGQGTRLTVV.

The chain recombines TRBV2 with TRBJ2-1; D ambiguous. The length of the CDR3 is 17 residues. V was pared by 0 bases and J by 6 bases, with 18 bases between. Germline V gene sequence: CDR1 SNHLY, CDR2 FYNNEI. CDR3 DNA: TGTGCCAGCAGTGAAGCGGTCCGATCCGCGCGTCGCAATGAGCAGTTCTTC. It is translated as CASSEAVRSARRNEQFF.

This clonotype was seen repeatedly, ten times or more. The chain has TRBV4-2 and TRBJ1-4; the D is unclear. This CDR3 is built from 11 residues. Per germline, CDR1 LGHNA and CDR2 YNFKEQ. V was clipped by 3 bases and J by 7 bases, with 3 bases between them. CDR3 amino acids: CASSQGEKLFF. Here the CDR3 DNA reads TGTGCCAGCAGCCAGGGTGAAAAACTGTTTTTT.

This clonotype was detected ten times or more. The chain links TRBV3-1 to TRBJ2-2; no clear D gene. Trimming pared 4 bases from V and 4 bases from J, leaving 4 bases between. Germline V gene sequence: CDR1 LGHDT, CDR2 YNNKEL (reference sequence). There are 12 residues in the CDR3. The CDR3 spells CASSRGTGELFF. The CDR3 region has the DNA TGTGCCAGCAGCCGGGGCACCGGGGAGCTGTTTTTT.

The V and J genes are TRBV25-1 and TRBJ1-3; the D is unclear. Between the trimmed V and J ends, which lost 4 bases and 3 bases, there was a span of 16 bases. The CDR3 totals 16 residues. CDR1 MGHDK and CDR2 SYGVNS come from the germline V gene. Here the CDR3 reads CASSAGPAEFGNTIYF. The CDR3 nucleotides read TGTGCCAGCAGTGCTGGTCCTGCTGAGTTTGGAAACACCATATATTTT.

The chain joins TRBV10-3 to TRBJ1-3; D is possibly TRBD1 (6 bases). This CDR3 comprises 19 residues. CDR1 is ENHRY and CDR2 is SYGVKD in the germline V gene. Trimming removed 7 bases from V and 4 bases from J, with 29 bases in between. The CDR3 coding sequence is TGTGCCATCAACCGAGACAGGTGGGGGGGGGAAGCTCAGGGAAACACCATATATTTT. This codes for CAINRDRWGGEAQGNTIYF.

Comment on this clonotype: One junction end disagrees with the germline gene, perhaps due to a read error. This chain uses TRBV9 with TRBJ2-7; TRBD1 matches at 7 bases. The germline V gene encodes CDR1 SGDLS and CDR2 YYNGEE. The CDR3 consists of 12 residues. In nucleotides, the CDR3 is TGTGCCAGCAGCTTAGGGGGCTGGGAGCAGCACTTC. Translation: CASSLGGWEQHF.

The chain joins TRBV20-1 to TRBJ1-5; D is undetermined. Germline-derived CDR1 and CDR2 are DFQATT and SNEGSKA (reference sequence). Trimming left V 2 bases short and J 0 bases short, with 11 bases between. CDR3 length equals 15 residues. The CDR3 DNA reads TGCAGTGCTAGATTGGGTGTCGGTAGCAATCAGCCCCAGCATTTT. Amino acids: CSARLGVGSNQPQHF.

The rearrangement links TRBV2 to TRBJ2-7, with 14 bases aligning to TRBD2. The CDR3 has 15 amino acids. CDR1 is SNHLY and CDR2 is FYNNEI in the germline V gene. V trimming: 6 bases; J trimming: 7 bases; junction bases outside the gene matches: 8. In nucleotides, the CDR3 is TGTGCCAGCAGCCCTGGACTAGCGGGGGGAGGAGAGCAGTACTTC. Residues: CASSPGLAGGGEQYF. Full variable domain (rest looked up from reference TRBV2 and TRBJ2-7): EPEVTQTPSHQVTQMGQEVILRCVPISNHLYFYWYRQILGQKVEFLVSFYNNEISEKSEIFDDQFSVERPDGSNFTLKIRSTKLEDSAMYFCASSPGLAGGGEQYFGPGTRLTVT.